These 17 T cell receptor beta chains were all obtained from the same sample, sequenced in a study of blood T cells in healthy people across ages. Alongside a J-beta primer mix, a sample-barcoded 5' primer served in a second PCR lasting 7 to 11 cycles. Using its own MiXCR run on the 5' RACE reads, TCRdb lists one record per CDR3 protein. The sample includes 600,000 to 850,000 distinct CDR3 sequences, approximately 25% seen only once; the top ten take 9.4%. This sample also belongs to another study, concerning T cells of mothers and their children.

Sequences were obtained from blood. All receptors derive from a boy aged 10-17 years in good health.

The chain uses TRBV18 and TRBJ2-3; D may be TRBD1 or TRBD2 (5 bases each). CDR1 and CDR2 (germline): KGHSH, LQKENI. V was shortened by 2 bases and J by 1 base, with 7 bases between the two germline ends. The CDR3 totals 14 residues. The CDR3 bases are TGTGCCAGCTCACCAGGGACGCGCACAGATACGCAGTATTTT. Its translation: CASSPGTRTDTQYF.

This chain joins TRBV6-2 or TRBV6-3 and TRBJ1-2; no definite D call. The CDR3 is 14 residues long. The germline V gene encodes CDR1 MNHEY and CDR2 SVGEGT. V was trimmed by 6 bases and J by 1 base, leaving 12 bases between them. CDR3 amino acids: CASRSIGLNYGYTF. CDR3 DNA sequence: TGTGCCAGCAGAAGCATTGGACTTAACTATGGCTACACCTTC.

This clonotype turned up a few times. This CDR3 reads CASSLAPERGGYGYTF. CDR3 bases: TGTGCCAGCAGCTTAGCCCCAGAAAGGGGAGGCTATGGCTACACCTTC. The chain carries TRBV7-2 and TRBJ1-2; TRBD1 might be the D (5 bases). CDR1 is SGHTA, CDR2 FQGNSA, per germline. This CDR3 has 16 residues. Trimming pared 0 bases from V and 4 bases from J, leaving 15 bases between.

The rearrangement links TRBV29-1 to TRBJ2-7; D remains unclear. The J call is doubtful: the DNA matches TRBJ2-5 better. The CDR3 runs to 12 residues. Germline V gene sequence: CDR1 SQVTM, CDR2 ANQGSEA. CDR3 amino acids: CSVVRSRETQYF. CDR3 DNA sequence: TGCAGCGTTGTTCGTAGTCGGGAGACCCAGTACTTC.

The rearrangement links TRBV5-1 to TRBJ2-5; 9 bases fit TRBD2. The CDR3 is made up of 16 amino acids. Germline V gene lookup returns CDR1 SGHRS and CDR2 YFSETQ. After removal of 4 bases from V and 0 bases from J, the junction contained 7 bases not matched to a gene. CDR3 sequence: CASSTGLAENQETQYF. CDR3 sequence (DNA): TGCGCCAGCAGCACGGGACTAGCCGAGAACCAAGAGACCCAGTACTTC.

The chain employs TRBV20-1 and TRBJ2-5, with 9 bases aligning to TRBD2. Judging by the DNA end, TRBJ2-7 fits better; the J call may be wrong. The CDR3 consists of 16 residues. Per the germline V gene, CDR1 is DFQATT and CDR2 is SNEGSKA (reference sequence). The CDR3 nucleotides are TGCAGTGCTAGAGATGATTATGGTAGCGGGAGCTACGAGCAGTACTTC. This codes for CSARDDYGSGSYEQYF.

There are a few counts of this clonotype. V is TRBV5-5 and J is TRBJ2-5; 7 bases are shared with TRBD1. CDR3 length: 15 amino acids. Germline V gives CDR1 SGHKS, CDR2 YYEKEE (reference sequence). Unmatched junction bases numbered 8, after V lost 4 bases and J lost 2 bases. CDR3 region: CASSVRDRLQETQYF. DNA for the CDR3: TGTGCCAGCAGCGTCCGGGACAGACTTCAAGAGACCCAGTACTTC.

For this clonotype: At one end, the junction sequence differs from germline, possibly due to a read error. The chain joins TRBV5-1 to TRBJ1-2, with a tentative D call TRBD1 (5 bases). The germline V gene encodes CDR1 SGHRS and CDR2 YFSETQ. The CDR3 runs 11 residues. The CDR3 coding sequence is TGCACCAGCAGCTTGGGGGGTGGCTACACCTTC. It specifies CTSSLGGGYTF.

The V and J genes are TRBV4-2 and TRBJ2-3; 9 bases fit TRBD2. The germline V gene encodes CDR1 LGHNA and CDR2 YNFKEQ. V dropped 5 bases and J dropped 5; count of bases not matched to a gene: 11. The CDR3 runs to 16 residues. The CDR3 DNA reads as TGTGCCAGCAGCGACTCGGCGGGGGGGCCCAAAGATACGCAGTATTTT. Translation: CASSDSAGGPKDTQYF.

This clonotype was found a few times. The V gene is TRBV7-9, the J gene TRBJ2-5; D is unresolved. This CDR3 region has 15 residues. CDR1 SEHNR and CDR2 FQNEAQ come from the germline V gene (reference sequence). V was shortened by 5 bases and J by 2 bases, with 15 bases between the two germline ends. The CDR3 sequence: CASSPRGSYQETQYF. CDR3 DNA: TGTGCCAGCAGCCCCCGTGGCAGCTATCAAGAGACCCAGTACTTC.

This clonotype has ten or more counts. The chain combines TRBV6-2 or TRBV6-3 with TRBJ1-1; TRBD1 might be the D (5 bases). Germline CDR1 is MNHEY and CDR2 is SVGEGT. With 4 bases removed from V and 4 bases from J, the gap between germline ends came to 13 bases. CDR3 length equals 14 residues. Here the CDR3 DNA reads TGTGCCAGCAGTTTGGGGGAGGCCTTCACTGAAGCTTTCTTT. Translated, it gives CASSLGEAFTEAFF.

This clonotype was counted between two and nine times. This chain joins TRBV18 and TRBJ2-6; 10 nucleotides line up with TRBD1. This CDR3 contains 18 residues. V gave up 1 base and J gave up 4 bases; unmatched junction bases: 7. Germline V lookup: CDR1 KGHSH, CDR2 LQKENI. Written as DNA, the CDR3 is TGTGCCAGCTCACCACTATCCGGGACAGGGGCCGGGGCCAACGTCCTGACTTTC. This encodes CASSPLSGTGAGANVLTF.

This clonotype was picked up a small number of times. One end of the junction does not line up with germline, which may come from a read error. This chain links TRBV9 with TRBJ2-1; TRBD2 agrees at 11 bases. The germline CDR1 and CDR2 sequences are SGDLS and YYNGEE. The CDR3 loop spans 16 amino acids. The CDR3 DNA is TGTGCCAGCAGAGATCTAGCGGGGGGCCGGTACGATGAACAGTTCTTC. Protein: CASRDLAGGRYDEQFF.

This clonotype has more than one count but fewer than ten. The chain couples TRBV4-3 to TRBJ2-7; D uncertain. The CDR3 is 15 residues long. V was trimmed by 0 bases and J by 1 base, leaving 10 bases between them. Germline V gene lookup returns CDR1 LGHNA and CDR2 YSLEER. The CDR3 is CASSQEKHSSYEQYF. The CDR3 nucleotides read TGCGCCAGCAGCCAAGAAAAACACAGTTCCTACGAGCAGTACTTC.

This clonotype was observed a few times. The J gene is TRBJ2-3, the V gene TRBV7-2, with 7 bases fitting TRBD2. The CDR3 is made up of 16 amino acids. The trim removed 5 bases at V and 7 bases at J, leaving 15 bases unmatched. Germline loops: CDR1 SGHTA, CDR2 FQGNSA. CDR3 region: CASSPPPGLNPYTQYF. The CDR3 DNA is TGTGCCAGCAGCCCGCCTCCGGGACTAAATCCCTATACGCAGTATTTT.

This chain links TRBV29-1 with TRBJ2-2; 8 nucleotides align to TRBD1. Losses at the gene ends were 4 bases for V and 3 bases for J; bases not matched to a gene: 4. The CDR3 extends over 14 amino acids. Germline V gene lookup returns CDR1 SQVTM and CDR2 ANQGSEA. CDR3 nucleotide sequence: TGCAGCGTTGGGACAGGGTTAGACACCGGGGAGCTGTTTTTT. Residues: CSVGTGLDTGELFF.

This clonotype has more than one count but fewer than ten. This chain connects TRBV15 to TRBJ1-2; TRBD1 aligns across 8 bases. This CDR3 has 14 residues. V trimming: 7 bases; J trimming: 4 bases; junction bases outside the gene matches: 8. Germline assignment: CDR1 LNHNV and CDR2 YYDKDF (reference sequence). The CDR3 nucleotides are TGTGCCACCACGCCGACAGGGGCAGGCTATGGCTACACCTTC. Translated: CATTPTGAGYGYTF.